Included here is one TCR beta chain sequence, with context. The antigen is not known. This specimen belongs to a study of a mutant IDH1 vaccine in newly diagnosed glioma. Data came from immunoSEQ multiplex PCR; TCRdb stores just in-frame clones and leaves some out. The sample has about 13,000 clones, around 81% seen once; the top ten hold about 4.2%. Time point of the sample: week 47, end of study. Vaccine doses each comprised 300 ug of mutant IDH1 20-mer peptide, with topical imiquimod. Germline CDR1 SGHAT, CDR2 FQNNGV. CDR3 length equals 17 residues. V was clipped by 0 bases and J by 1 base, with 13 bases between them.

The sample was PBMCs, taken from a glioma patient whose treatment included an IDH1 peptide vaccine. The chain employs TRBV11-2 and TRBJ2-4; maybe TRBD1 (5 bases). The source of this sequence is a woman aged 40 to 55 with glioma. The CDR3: CASSLDQGFWAKNIQYF. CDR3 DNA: TGTGCCAGCAGCTTAGATCAGGGATTCTGGGCCAAAAACATTCAGTACTTC.